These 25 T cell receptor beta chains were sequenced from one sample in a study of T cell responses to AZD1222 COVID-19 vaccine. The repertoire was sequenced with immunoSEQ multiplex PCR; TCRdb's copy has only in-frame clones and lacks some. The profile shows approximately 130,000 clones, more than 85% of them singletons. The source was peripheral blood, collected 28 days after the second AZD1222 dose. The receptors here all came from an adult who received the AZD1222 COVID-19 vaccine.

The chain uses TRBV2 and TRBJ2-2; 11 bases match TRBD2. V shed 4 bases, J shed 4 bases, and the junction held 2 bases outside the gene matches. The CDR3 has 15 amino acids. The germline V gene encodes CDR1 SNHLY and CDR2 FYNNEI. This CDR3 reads CASSVLAGATGELFF. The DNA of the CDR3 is TGTGCCAGCAGTGTACTAGCGGGGGCCACCGGGGAGCTGTTTTTT. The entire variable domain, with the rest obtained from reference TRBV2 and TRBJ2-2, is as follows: EPEVTQTPSHQVTQMGQEVILRCVPISNHLYFYWYRQILGQKVEFLVSFYNNEISEKSEIFDDQFSVERPDGSNFTLKIRSTKLEDSAMYFCASSVLAGATGELFFGEGSRLTVL.

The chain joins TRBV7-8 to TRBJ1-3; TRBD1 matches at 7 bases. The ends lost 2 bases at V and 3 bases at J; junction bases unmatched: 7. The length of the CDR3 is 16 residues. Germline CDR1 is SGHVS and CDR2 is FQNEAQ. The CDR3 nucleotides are TGTGCCAGCAGCTTAAGCAGACAGGGATATGGAAACACCATATATTTT. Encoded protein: CASSLSRQGYGNTIYF.

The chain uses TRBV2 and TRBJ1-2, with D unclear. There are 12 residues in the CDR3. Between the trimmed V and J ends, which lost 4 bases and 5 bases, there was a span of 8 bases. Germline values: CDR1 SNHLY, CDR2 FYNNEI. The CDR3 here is CASSGSMYGYTF. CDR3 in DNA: TGTGCCAGCAGTGGTAGTATGTATGGCTACACCTTC. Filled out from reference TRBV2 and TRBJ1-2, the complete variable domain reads EPEVTQTPSHQVTQMGQEVILRCVPISNHLYFYWYRQILGQKVEFLVSFYNNEISEKSEIFDDQFSVERPDGSNFTLKIRSTKLEDSAMYFCASSGSMYGYTFGSGTRLTVV.

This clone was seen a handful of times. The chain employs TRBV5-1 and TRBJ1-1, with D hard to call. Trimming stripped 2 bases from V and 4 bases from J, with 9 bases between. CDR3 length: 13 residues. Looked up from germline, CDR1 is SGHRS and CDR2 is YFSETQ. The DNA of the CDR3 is TGCGCCAGCAGCTTAGAAGGTGCCACTGAAGCTTTCTTT. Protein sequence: CASSLEGATEAFF.

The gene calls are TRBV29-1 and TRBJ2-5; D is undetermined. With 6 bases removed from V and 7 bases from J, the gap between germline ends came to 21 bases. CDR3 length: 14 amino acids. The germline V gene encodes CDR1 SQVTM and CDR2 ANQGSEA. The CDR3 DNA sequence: TGCAGCGTAGACTCCGGGCAGCCAGATGGGACCCAGTACTTC. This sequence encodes CSVDSGQPDGTQYF.

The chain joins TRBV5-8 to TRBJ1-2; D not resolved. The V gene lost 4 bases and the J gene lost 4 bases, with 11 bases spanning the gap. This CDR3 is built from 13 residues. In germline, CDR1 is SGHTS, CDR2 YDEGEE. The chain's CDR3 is CASSRWPVYGYTF. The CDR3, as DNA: TGTGCCAGCAGCCGTTGGCCGGTCTATGGCTACACCTTC. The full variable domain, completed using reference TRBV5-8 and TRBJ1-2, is EAGVTQSPTHLIKTRGQQATLRCSPISGHTSVYWYQQALGLGLQFLLWYDEGEERNRGNFPPRFSGRQFPNYSSELNVNALELEDSALYLCASSRWPVYGYTFGSGTRLTVV.

The CDR3 region is CASQWRIQRGPTQQFF. Here the CDR3 DNA reads TGTGCCAGCCAGTGGAGAATCCAGCGGGGGCCTACCCAGCAGTTCTTC. This chain links TRBV27 with TRBJ2-1; 8 bases agree with TRBD2. The CDR3 covers 16 residues. Germline V gene data show CDR1 as MNHEY and CDR2 as SMNVEV (reference sequence). The V segment lost 8 bases and the J segment 11 bases; nucleotides outside the gene matches: 20.

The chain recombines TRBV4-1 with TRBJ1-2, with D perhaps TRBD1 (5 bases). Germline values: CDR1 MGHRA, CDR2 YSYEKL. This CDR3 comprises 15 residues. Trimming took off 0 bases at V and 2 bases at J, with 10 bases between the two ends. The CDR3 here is CASSQDGGLNYGYTF. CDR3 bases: TGCGCCAGCAGCCAAGATGGGGGTCTCAACTATGGCTACACCTTC.

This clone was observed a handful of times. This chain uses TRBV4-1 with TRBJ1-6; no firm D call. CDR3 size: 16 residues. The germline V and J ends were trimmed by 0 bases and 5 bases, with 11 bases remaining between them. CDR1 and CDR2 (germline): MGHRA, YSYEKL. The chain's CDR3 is CASSQDPMGDNSPLHF. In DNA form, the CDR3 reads TGCGCCAGCAGCCAAGATCCGATGGGAGATAATTCACCCCTCCACTTT.

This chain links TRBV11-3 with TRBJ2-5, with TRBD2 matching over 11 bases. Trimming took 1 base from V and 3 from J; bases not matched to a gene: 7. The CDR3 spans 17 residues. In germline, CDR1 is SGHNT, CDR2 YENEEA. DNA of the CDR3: TGTGCCAGCAGCTTAGGCCGACTAGCGGGGCTTAAAGAGACCCAGTACTTC. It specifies CASSLGRLAGLKETQYF.

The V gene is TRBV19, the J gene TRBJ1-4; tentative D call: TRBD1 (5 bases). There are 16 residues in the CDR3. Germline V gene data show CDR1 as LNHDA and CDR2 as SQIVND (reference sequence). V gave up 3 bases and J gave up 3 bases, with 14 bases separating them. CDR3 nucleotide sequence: TGTGCCAGTAGTATCTCGGGGAGGGGACCTAATGAAAAACTGTTTTTT. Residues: CASSISGRGPNEKLFF.

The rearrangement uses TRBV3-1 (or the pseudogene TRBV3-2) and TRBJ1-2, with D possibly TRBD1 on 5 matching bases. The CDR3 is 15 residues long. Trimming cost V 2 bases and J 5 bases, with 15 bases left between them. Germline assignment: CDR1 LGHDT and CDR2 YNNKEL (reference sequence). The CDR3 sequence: CASSQTRGRVYGYTF. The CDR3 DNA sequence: TGTGCCAGCAGCCAAACCCGGGGACGGGTTTATGGCTACACCTTC.

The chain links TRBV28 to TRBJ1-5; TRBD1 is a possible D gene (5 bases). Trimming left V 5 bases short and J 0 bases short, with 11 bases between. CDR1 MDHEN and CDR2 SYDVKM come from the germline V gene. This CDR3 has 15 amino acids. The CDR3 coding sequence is TGTGCCAGCAGTCCGGGGGGGTCTAGCAATCAGCCCCAGCATTTT. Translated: CASSPGGSSNQPQHF.

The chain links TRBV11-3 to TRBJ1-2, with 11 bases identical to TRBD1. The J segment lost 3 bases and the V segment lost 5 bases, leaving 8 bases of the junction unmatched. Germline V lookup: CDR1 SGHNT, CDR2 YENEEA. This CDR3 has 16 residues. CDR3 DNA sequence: TGTGCCAGCAGCACCGGCGGACAGGGGGCTCACTATGGCTACACCTTC. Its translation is CASSTGGQGAHYGYTF.

DNA of the CDR3: TGTGCCAGCAGCCCCCGGACAGGCGGAAACACCATATATTTT. Residues: CASSPRTGGNTIYF. The chain links TRBV7-9 to TRBJ1-3; 7 positions match TRBD1. The V and J ends lost 5 bases and 4 bases, in that order; junction bases with no gene match: 5. This CDR3 comprises 14 residues. Germline CDR1 SEHNR, CDR2 FQNEAQ (reference sequence).

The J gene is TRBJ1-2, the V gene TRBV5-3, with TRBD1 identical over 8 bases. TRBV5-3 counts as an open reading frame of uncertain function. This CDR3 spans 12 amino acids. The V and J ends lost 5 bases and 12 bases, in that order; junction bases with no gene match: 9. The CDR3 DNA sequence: TGTGCCAGAAGTACGCCCCCAGGGGGCAACACCTTC. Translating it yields CARSTPPGGNTF.

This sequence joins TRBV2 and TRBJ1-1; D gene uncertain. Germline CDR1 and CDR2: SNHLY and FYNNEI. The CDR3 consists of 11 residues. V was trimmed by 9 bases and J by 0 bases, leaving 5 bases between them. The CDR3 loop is CARVVNTEAFF. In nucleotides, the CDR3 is TGTGCCAGAGTAGTGAACACTGAAGCTTTCTTT.

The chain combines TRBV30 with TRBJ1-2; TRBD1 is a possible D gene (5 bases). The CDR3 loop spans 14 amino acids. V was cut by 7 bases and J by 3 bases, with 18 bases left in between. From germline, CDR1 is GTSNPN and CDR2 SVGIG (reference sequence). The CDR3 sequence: CASPTGGEYYGYTF. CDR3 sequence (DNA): TGTGCCTCCCCAACGGGGGGGGAATACTATGGCTACACCTTC.

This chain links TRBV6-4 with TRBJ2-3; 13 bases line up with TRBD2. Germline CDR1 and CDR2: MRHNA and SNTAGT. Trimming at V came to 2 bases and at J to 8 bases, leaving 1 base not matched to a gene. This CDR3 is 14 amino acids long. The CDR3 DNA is TGTGCCAGCAGTGACACTAGCGGGGGGGCTACGCAGTATTTT. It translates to CASSDTSGGATQYF.

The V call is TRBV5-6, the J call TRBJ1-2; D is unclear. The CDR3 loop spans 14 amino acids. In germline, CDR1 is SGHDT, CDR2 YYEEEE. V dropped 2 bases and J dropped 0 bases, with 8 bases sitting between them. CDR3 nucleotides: TGTGCCAGCAGCTTCCCCGGTCCTAACTATGGCTACACCTTC. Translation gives CASSFPGPNYGYTF.

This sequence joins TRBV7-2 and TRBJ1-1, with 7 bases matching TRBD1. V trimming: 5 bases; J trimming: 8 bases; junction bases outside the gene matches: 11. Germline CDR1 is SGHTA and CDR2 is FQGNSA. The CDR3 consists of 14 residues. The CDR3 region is CASSRAHRGQEAFF. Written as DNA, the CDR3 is TGTGCCAGCAGCCGGGCTCACAGGGGCCAGGAAGCTTTCTTT.

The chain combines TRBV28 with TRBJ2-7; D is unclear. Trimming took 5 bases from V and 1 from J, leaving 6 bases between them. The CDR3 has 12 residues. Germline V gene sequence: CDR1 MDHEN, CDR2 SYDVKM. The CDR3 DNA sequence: TGTGCCAGCAGTCCCCTTTCCTACGAGCAGTACTTC. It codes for CASSPLSYEQYF.

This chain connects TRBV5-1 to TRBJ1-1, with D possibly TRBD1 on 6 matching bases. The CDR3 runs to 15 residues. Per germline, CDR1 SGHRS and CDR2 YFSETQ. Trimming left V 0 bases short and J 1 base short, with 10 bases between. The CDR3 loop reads CASSLGGRGNTEAFF. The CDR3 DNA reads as TGCGCCAGCAGCTTGGGAGGCAGGGGGAACACTGAAGCTTTCTTT.

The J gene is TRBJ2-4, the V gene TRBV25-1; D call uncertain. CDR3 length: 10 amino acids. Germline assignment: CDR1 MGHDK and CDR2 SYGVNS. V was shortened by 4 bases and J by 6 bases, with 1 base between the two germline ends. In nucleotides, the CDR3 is TGTGCCAGCAGTGTAAACATTCAGTACTTC. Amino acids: CASSVNIQYF.

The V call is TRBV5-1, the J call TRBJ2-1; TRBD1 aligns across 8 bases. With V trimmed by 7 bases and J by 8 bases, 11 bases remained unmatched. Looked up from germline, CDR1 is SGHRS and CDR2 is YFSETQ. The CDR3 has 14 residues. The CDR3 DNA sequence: TGCGCCAGCTGCCTCTCGACAGGGGCGCATGAGCAGTTCTTC. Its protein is CASCLSTGAHEQFF.